The entry that follows covers one T cell receptor (beta chain) sequence. Its antigen is unidentified. The data were taken from a study of cytomegalovirus exposure and HLA in healthy donors. This CDR3 has 14 residues. Trimming pared 0 bases from V and 5 bases from J, leaving 10 bases between. Per germline, CDR1 SGDLS and CDR2 YYNGEE. Regarding the study as a whole: Using the classifier, cytomegalovirus status was reportedly diagnosed with high specificity and sensitivity. Many donors carried some public TCRs, although rarity characterized most TCR sequences.

Vbeta (60) and Jbeta (13) primers were used in the PCR. TCRdb keeps only in-frame clones here, not all; method: immunoSEQ multiplex PCR. This table has fewer than 120,000 clones, more than 70% appearing once. The sequence derives from a woman in her fifties or sixties in good health and CMV-seropositive. V is TRBV9 and J is TRBJ2-3; D may be TRBD1 (5 bases). Source material: PBMCs. DNA of the CDR3: TGTGCCAGCAGCGTAGAGGGGTTGGGAGATACGCAGTATTTT. It specifies CASSVEGLGDTQYF.